Below are 27 T cell receptor beta chains sequenced from a single sample in a study of read filtering for tumor transcriptome and immune sequencing. The library was built from about 0.4 ug RNA with molecular barcoded adaptors for alpha/delta and beta/gamma chains. TCRdb itself ran the reads through MiXCR, one entry per CDR3 protein. The table records 85,000 or so distinct CDR3 sequences, approximately 13% of them present only once. Sequenced sample: a population of CD138-negative cells sorted from bone marrow. These receptor sequences come from a donor aged 40 or older with multiple myeloma.

About this clonotype itself: Possible read error: a much larger clone is one base away. The chain couples TRBV3-2 to TRBJ2-3; TRBD2, the D gene given by the table, was not confirmed from the DNA. The J call may not be correct, given that the DNA end is closer to TRBJ1-5. TRBV3-2 is a pseudogene locus. This CDR3 has 16 amino acids. As DNA, the CDR3 is TGTGCCAGCAGCCGGGGGACTAGCGGGAGAGGTGATACGCAGCATTTT. The encoded protein is CASSRGTSGRGDTQHF.

This clonotype was counted at least ten times. The chain is built from TRBV11-2 and TRBJ2-7, with 7 positions matching TRBD1. Looked up from germline, CDR1 is SGHAT and CDR2 is FQNNGV. V shed 5 bases and J 5 bases; nucleotides not matched to a gene: 9. The CDR3 totals 14 residues. The CDR3 DNA reads TGTGCCAGCAGCCTCAGAGGGGGCCTGAACGAGCAGTACTTC. Protein product: CASSLRGGLNEQYF.

This clonotype was recorded many times. This rearrangement joins TRBV11-2 to TRBJ2-1; 8 bases are shared with TRBD2. Germline V gene lookup returns CDR1 SGHAT and CDR2 FQNNGV. The CDR3 totals 15 residues. J was trimmed by 5 bases and V by 6 bases; bases with no gene match: 9. The CDR3 sequence is CASSGWREANNEQFF. CDR3 coding DNA: TGTGCCAGCAGTGGATGGCGGGAGGCGAACAATGAGCAGTTCTTC.

This clonotype was observed many times. J is TRBJ1-2 and V is TRBV7-2; possible D gene TRBD1, 5 bases. The length of the CDR3 is 15 residues. V lost 1 base to trimming and J lost 0 bases, with 9 bases between them. Germline CDR1 and CDR2: SGHTA and FQGNSA. CDR3 sequence (DNA): TGTGCCAGCAGCTTAGATCAGGGCGCTAACTATGGCTACACCTTC. Translated, it gives CASSLDQGANYGYTF. The full variable domain, in which reference TRBV7-2 and TRBJ1-2 provide the parts outside the CDR3, is GAGVSQSPSNKVTEKGKDVELRCDPISGHTALYWYRQSLGQGLEFLIYFQGNSAPDKSGLPSDRFSAERTGGSVSTLTIQRTQQEDSAVYLCASSLDQGANYGYTFGSGTRLTVV.

In its sample, this clonotype was seen many times. V and J are TRBV20-1 and TRBJ2-1, with 14 bases lining up with TRBD2. The CDR3 extends over 18 amino acids. CDR1 and CDR2 (germline): DFQATT, SNEGSKA (reference sequence). V was pared by 3 bases and J by 0 bases, with 7 bases of the junction left unmatched. CDR3 sequence: CSARTSGRAWASYNEQFF. The CDR3 coding sequence is TGCAGTGCTAGGACTAGCGGGAGGGCCTGGGCCTCCTACAATGAGCAGTTCTTC.

In this sample, this clonotype turned up many times. The rearrangement links TRBV7-2 to TRBJ2-1; TRBD2 agrees at 15 bases. Germline CDR1 is SGHTA and CDR2 is FQGNSA. Germline trimming cut 5 bases from V and 2 bases from J; bases unmatched to any gene: 10. The CDR3 contains 19 residues. CDR3 nucleotide sequence: TGTGCCAGCAGCCAGTTACGGACTAGCGGGAGGGCTGCCTACAATGAGCAGTTCTTC. Translated, it gives CASSQLRTSGRAAYNEQFF.

The sample holds many counts of this clonotype. The J gene is TRBJ1-2, the V gene TRBV29-1, with 7 bases fitting TRBD1. Germline CDR1 reads SQVTM; CDR2 reads ANQGSEA. The length of the CDR3 is 13 residues. Losses at the gene ends were 4 bases for V and 2 bases for J; bases not matched to a gene: 4. The chain's CDR3 is CSVAPTGNYGYTF. The CDR3, as DNA: TGCAGCGTTGCCCCGACAGGGAACTATGGCTACACCTTC.

This clonotype was recorded many times. The chain has TRBV19 and TRBJ2-1; D uncertain. CDR3 length equals 16 residues. Germline V gives CDR1 LNHDA, CDR2 SQIVND (reference sequence). V shed 3 bases and J shed 7 bases, with 19 bases lying between them. CDR3 sequence (DNA): TGTGCCAGTAGTATCAACTCCTTCCCCGTACAAAATGAGCAGTTCTTC. This codes for CASSINSFPVQNEQFF.

The table lists this clonotype with many counts. The rearrangement uses TRBV11-3 and TRBJ1-1; D not certain. Germline-derived CDR1 and CDR2 are SGHNT and YENEEA. Trimming left V 8 bases short and J 3 bases short, with 13 bases between. This CDR3 is 13 amino acids long. The CDR3 loop is CASAYGPHTEAFF. As DNA, the CDR3 is TGTGCCAGCGCGTACGGCCCCCACACTGAAGCTTTCTTT. Variable domain in full (rest from reference TRBV11-3 and TRBJ1-1): EAGVVQSPRYKIIEKKQPVAFWCNPISGHNTLYWYLQNLGQGPELLIRYENEEAVDDSQLPKDRFSAERLKGVDSTLKIQPAELGDSAVYLCASAYGPHTEAFFGQGTRLTVV.

The gene calls are TRBV11-2 and TRBJ2-3, with D unresolved. The CDR3 is made up of 14 amino acids. CDR1 SGHAT and CDR2 FQNNGV come from the germline V gene. The V end was cut by 4 bases, the J end by 4 bases, with 12 bases between. CDR3 DNA sequence: TGTGCCAGCAGCTCACCGGGTAGACCAGATACGCAGTATTTT. Translated: CASSSPGRPDTQYF.

As for this clonotype: Being one base from a much bigger clone, this may be a read error. The rearrangement links TRBV5-1 to TRBJ2-3; no firm D call. Germline loops: CDR1 SGHRS, CDR2 YFSETQ. The length of the CDR3 is 12 residues. CDR3 nucleotide sequence: TGCGCCAGGAGCTTGGAAGCAGATACGCAGTATTTT. This encodes CARSLEADTQYF.

This clonotype was detected many times. V usage is TRBV30 and J usage is TRBJ2-1, with D perhaps TRBD2 (7 bases). The CDR3 covers 12 residues. Germline CDR1 and CDR2: GTSNPN and SVGIG (reference sequence). Trimming removed 0 bases from V and 10 bases from J, with 10 bases in between. The CDR3 spells CAWSVQGLEQFF. DNA for the CDR3: TGTGCCTGGAGTGTACAGGGACTAGAGCAGTTCTTC.

The gene calls are TRBV5-1 and TRBJ2-3; TRBD2 aligns across 13 bases. Looked up from germline, CDR1 is SGHRS and CDR2 is YFSETQ. This CDR3 has 16 residues. Unmatched junction bases numbered 4, after V lost 4 bases and J lost 2 bases. CDR3 protein: CASSQGTSGNTDTQYF. In DNA, the CDR3 is TGCGCCAGCAGCCAGGGGACTAGCGGGAACACAGATACGCAGTATTTT. Using reference TRBV5-1 and TRBJ2-3 for the parts outside the CDR3, the full variable domain is KAGVTQTPRYLIKTRGQQVTLSCSPISGHRSVSWYQQTPGQGLQFLFEYFSETQRNKGNFPGRFSGRQFSNSRSEMNVSTLELGDSALYLCASSQGTSGNTDTQYFGPGTRLTVL.

This chain joins TRBV7-3 and TRBJ1-5; possible D gene TRBD1, 5 bases. Trimming cost V 3 bases and J 0 bases, with 9 bases left between them. Germline CDR1 reads SGHTA; CDR2 reads FQGTGA. The CDR3 contains 15 residues. CDR3 in amino acids: CASSFRTPSNQPQHF. CDR3 DNA sequence: TGTGCCAGCAGCTTCAGGACACCTAGCAATCAGCCCCAGCATTTT.

This clonotype was found many times. V gene TRBV7-9 combines with J gene TRBJ2-5; TRBD1 agrees at 10 bases. Per the germline V gene, CDR1 is SEHNR and CDR2 is FQNEAQ (reference sequence). The CDR3 is made up of 15 amino acids. J lost 2 bases, V lost 5 bases, and 5 bases had no gene match. The CDR3 region has the DNA TGTGCCAGCAGCCGAGACAGGGGGCTACAAGAGACCCAGTACTTC. This codes for CASSRDRGLQETQYF. The variable domain in full, completed from reference TRBV7-9 and TRBJ2-5, reads DTGVSQNPRHKITKRGQNVTFRCDPISEHNRLYWYRQTLGQGPEFLTYFQNEAQLEKSRLLSDRFSAERPKGSFSTLEIQRTEQGDSAMYLCASSRDRGLQETQYFGPGTRLLVL.

At least ten counts were recorded for this clonotype. V usage is TRBV10-2 and J usage is TRBJ2-5; 7 bases map to TRBD1. The CDR3 runs 14 residues. V was clipped by 6 bases and J by 4 bases; unmatched bases: 8. Germline CDR1 WSHSY, CDR2 SAAADI. The CDR3 coding sequence is TGCGCCAGCAGCCGAGGGGGCCGGGGAGAGACCCAGTACTTC. Its protein product is CASSRGGRGETQYF.

This clonotype was counted many times. V is TRBV5-1 and J is TRBJ2-1; D might be TRBD1 (6 bases). Germline values: CDR1 SGHRS, CDR2 YFSETQ. V was pared by 2 bases and J by 9 bases, with 15 bases between. The CDR3 extends over 14 amino acids. DNA of the CDR3: TGCGCCAGCAGCTTCACGGACAGCTCGGGTGAGCAGTTCTTC. Its translation is CASSFTDSSGEQFF.

This clonotype came up many times. The rearrangement joins TRBV28 to TRBJ2-5, with D tentatively TRBD1 (5 bases). The germline gives CDR1 MDHEN, CDR2 SYDVKM. This CDR3 contains 15 residues. V was clipped by 5 bases and J by 2 bases, with 15 bases between them. CDR3 nucleotide sequence: TGTGCCAGCAGTCGGCGCGGACACGATCAAGAGACCCAGTACTTC. Protein sequence: CASSRRGHDQETQYF.

A remark on this clonotype: This may be a read error, as it is one base from a much larger clone. This chain links TRBV14 with TRBJ1-5; a weak D match, TRBD1 (6 bases). The length of the CDR3 is 20 residues. Germline V gene lookup returns CDR1 SGHDN and CDR2 FVKESK. The CDR3 sequence is CASSHTTEPGHHFSNQPQRF. The CDR3, as DNA: TGTGCCAGCAGCCATACCACCGAACCGGGACACCACTTTAGCAATCAGCCCCAGCGTTTT.

A remark on this clonotype: A far larger clone is a single base away, which makes a read error likely. The chain employs TRBV7-2 and TRBJ2-1; D might be TRBD1 (5 bases). The germline gives CDR1 SGHTA, CDR2 FQGNSA. CDR3 length: 14 residues. V lost 1 base and J 13 bases, leaving 17 bases between the germline ends. The CDR3 nucleotides are TGTGCCAGCAGCTTAGACCAGGGCGCAGAGACCCAGTTCTTC. This gives the protein CASSLDQGAETQFF. The full variable domain, in which reference TRBV7-2 and TRBJ2-1 provide the parts outside the CDR3, is GAGVSQSPSNKVTEKGKDVELRCDPISGHTALYWYRQSLGQGLEFLIYFQGNSAPDKSGLPSDRFSAERTGGSVSTLTIQRTQQEDSAVYLCASSLDQGAETQFFGPGTRLTVL.

A few counts support this clonotype. Since a much larger clone is just one base distant, this may be a read error. This sequence joins TRBV5-1 and TRBJ2-1; TRBD2 matches at 7 bases. V gave up 2 bases and J gave up 12 bases; unmatched junction bases: 11. Germline V lookup: CDR1 SGHRS, CDR2 YFSETQ. The CDR3 extends over 14 amino acids. CDR3 nucleotide sequence: TGCGCCAGCAGCTTTGGGACTAATGTCTTTGGGCAGTTCTTC. It specifies CASSFGTNVFGQFF.

This clonotype was recorded many times. This chain links TRBV20-1 with TRBJ2-3, with 7 bases matching TRBD1. V lost 5 bases to trimming and J lost 5 bases; unmatched junction nucleotides: 13. CDR3 length: 15 amino acids. The germline CDR1 and CDR2 sequences are DFQATT and SNEGSKA (reference sequence). As DNA, the CDR3 is TGCAGTGCTCAGCCAGGGGGTTCCGCGGTAGATACGCAGTATTTT. Translation: CSAQPGGSAVDTQYF.

This clonotype has a count of ten or more. This sequence joins TRBV20-1 and TRBJ2-3; 9 nucleotides line up with TRBD2. In germline, CDR1 is DFQATT, CDR2 SNEGSKA (reference sequence). The CDR3 has 17 residues. The junction had 13 bases not matched to a gene; V was cut back by 5 bases and J by 1 base. CDR3 sequence: CSAEGGLAGAGTDTQYF. In nucleotides, the CDR3 is TGCAGTGCTGAGGGAGGGTTAGCGGGAGCGGGCACAGATACGCAGTATTTT.

Concerning this clonotype itself: A read error may explain this, as a much larger clone is one base away. The chain combines TRBV19 with TRBJ2-7, with 7 positions matching TRBD2. Germline CDR1 and CDR2: LNHDA and SQIVND (reference sequence). The CDR3 covers 15 residues. The CDR3 DNA reads TGTGCCAGTAGTATTAGTAGCGGGCTGCCCTACGGGCAGTACTTC. It encodes CASSISSGLPYGQYF.

CDR3 loop: CSASAPTASRDEQFF. The CDR3 coding sequence is TGCAGTGCTAGTGCCCCCACCGCTAGCCGGGATGAGCAGTTCTTC. The V call is TRBV20-1, the J call TRBJ2-1; perhaps TRBD2 as D (5 bases). Per germline, CDR1 DFQATT and CDR2 SNEGSKA (reference sequence). This CDR3 is built from 15 residues. V was clipped by 3 bases and J by 8 bases, with 20 bases between them.

A word on this clonotype: Its ends do not fully match the called genes, so a read error is possible. The rearrangement uses TRBV29-1 and TRBJ1-1; a possible D gene is TRBD1 (5 bases). CDR3 length equals 13 residues. Germline V gene data show CDR1 as SQVTM and CDR2 as ANQGSEA. The CDR3 DNA follows: TGCGGCGTTGCCGAACAGGTGAACACTGAAGCTTTCTTT. This codes for CGVAEQVNTEAFF.

The chain carries TRBV30 and TRBJ2-3, with D perhaps matching TRBD1 (7 bases). Germline V gene sequence: CDR1 GTSNPN, CDR2 SVGIG (reference sequence). This CDR3 is built from 14 residues. Between the trimmed V and J ends, which lost 8 bases and 1 base, there was a span of 16 bases. The CDR3 DNA reads as TGTGCCACCACGGAGGGGGCCGGCACAGATACGCAGTATTTT. This gives the protein CATTEGAGTDTQYF.